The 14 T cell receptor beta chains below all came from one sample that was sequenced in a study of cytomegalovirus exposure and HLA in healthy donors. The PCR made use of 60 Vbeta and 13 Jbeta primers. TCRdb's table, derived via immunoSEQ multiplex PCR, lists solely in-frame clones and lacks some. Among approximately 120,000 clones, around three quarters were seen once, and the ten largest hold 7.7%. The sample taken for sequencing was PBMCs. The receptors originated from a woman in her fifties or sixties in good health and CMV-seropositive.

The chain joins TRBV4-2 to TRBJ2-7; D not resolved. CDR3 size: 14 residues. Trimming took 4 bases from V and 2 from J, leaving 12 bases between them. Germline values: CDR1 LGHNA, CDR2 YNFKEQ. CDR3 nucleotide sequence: TGTGCCAGCAGCCCAGACCCAGATCCCTACGAGCAGTACTTC. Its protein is CASSPDPDPYEQYF.

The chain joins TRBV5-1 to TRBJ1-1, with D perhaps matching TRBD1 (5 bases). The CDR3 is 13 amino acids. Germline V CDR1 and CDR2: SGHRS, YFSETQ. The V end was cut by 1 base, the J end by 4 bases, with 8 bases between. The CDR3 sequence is CASSLMGGTEAFF. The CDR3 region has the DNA TGCGCCAGCAGCTTGATGGGGGGCACTGAAGCTTTCTTT.

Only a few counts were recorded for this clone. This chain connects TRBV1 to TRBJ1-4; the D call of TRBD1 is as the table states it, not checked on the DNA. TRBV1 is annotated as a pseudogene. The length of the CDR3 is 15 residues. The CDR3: CTSSKEQGLYEKLFF. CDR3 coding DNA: TGCACCAGCAGCAAGGAACAGGGGCTCTATGAAAAACTGTTTTTT.

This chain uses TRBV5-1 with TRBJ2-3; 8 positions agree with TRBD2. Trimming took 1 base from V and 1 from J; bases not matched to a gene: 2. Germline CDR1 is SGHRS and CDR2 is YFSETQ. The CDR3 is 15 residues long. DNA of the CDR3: TGCGCCAGCAGCTTGTATAGCGGGGGCACAGATACGCAGTATTTT. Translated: CASSLYSGGTDTQYF.

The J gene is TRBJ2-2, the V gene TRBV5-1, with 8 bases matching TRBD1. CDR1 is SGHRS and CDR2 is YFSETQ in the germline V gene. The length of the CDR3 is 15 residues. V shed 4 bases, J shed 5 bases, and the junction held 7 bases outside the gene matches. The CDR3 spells CASSLDRADTGELFF. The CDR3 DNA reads TGCGCCAGCAGCCTGGACAGGGCGGATACCGGGGAGCTGTTTTTT.

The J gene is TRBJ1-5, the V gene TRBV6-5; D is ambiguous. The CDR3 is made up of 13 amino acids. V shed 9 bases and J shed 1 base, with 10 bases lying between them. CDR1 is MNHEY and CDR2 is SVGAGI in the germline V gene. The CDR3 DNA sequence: TGTGCCAGTCCTCCCCCGAGCAATCAGCCCCAGCATTTT. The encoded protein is CASPPPSNQPQHF.

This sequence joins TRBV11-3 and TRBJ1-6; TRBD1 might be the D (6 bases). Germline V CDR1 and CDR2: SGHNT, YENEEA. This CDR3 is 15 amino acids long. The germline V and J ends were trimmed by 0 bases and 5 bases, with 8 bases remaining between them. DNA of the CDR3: TGTGCCAGCAGCTTAGACACAGGGAATAATTCACCCCTCCACTTT. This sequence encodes CASSLDTGNNSPLHF.

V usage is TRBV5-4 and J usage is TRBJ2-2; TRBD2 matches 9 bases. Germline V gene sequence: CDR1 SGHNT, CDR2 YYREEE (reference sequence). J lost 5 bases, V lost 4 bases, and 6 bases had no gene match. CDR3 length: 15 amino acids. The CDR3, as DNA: TGTGCCAGCAGCGCGGGACTAGCCTTAACCGGGGAGCTGTTTTTT. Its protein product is CASSAGLALTGELFF.

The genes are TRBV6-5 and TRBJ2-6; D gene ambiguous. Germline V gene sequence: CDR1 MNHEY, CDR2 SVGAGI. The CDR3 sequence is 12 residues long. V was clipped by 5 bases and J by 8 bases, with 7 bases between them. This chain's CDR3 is CASSATPNVLTF. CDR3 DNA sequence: TGTGCCAGCAGTGCGACACCCAACGTCCTGACTTTC.

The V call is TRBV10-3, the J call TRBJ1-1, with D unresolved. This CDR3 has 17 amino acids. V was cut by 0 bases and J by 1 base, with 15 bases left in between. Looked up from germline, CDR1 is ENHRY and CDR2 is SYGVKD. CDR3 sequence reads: CAISESLGRGRNTEAFF. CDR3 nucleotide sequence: TGTGCCATCAGTGAGTCTCTAGGCCGGGGTAGGAACACTGAAGCTTTCTTT.

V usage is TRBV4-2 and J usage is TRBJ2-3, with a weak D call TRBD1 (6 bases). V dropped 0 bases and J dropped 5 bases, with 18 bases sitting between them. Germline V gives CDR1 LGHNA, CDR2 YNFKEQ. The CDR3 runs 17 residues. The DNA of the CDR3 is TGTGCCAGCAGCCAAGATCCGGCTAGGGGGACCAGAGATACGCAGTATTTT. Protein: CASSQDPARGTRDTQYF.

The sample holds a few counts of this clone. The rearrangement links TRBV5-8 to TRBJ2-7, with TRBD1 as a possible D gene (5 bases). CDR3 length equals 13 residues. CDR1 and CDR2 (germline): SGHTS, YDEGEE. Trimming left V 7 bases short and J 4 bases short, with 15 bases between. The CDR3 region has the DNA TGTGCCAGCGTAATCAGGGTACCTTACGAGCAGTACTTC. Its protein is CASVIRVPYEQYF. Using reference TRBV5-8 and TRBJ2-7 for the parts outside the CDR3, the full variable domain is EAGVTQSPTHLIKTRGQQATLRCSPISGHTSVYWYQQALGLGLQFLLWYDEGEERNRGNFPPRFSGRQFPNYSSELNVNALELEDSALYLCASVIRVPYEQYFGPGTRLTVT.

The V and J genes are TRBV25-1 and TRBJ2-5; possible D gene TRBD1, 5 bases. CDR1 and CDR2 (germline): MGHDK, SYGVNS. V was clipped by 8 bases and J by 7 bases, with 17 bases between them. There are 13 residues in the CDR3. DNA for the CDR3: TGTGCCAGCTCGACCGCGCCCCAGGGGACCCAGTACTTC. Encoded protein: CASSTAPQGTQYF.

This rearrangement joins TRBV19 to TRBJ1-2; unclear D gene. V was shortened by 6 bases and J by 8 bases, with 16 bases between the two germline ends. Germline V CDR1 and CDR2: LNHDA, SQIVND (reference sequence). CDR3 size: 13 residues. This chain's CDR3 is CASSLSKGEGYTF. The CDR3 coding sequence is TGTGCCAGTAGCTTATCGAAGGGAGAAGGCTACACCTTC.